These 20 T cell receptor beta chains share one sample of origin, sequenced in a study of T cell repertoires in cytomegalovirus infection. TCRdb redid the calling of the reads with MiXCR, one entry per CDR3 protein. The table lists about 360,000 distinct CDR3 sequences, roughly 20% of them singletons. The sample was PBMCs. The receptors here all came from a human donor in good health (CMV status not recorded). Some clones in this sample may be carry-over from other donors' samples.

The genes are TRBV20-1 and TRBJ2-7, with 10 positions matching TRBD1. This CDR3 has 14 amino acids. Per germline, CDR1 DFQATT and CDR2 SNEGSKA (reference sequence). V was clipped by 6 bases and J by 7 bases; unmatched bases: 12. CDR3 bases: TGCAGTGCACCCCCGGGACAGGGGACCGGGGAGCAGTACTTC. This codes for CSAPPGQGTGEQYF.

The table lists this clonotype with many counts. This sequence joins TRBV6-1 and TRBJ2-7; D gene unclear. V gave up 7 bases and J gave up 3 bases, with 19 bases separating them. The length of the CDR3 is 15 residues. Germline loops: CDR1 MNHNS, CDR2 SASEGT. CDR3 coding DNA: TGTGCCAGCACCCGACCTGGACCGACAAGCTACGAGCAGTACTTC. Translation gives CASTRPGPTSYEQYF.

This sequence joins TRBV3-1 and TRBJ2-5; D perhaps matches TRBD2 (6 bases). Germline V lookup: CDR1 LGHDT, CDR2 YNNKEL (reference sequence). The length of the CDR3 is 14 residues. The V end lost 3 bases, the J end lost 0 bases, and 8 bases lay between the germline ends. Here the CDR3 DNA reads TGTGCCAGCAGCCAGGGACTGGACCAAGAGACCCAGTACTTC. It translates to CASSQGLDQETQYF.

In this sample, this clonotype turned up many times. V is TRBV12-3 or TRBV12-4 and J is TRBJ1-5; TRBD1 might be the D (5 bases). The CDR3 extends over 15 amino acids. V was trimmed by 1 base and J by 0 bases, leaving 7 bases between them. CDR3 DNA: TGTGCCAGCAGTTTAGGGGGGGATAGCAATCAGCCCCAGCATTTT. It codes for CASSLGGDSNQPQHF.

Remarks on this clonotype: Given a much more abundant clone one base away, this may be a read error. The chain links TRBV12-3 or TRBV12-4 to TRBJ1-2; D is ambiguous. This CDR3 spans 13 amino acids. The germline V and J ends were trimmed by 4 bases and 2 bases, with 8 bases remaining between them. CDR3 protein: CASSYSRNYGYTF. CDR3 nucleotides: TGTGCCAGCAGTTATTCGAGGAACTATGGCTACACCTTC.

This chain links TRBV6-4 with TRBJ1-5, with D unclear. V shed 3 bases and J shed 3 bases, with 15 bases lying between them. This CDR3 is built from 16 residues. The germline gives CDR1 MRHNA, CDR2 SNTAGT. This chain's CDR3 is CASSEFHIGLNQPQHF. CDR3 bases: TGTGCCAGCAGTGAGTTCCACATCGGTCTCAATCAGCCCCAGCATTTT.

This clonotype has ten or more counts. This chain links TRBV7-2 with TRBJ2-1; D not certain. The CDR3 has 17 amino acids. CDR1 SGHTA and CDR2 FQGNSA come from the germline V gene. Trimming stripped 1 base from V and 0 bases from J, with 13 bases between. CDR3 in DNA: TGTGCCAGCAGCTTAGTAGGTCAGCGAAGCTCCTACAATGAGCAGTTCTTC. Translated, it gives CASSLVGQRSSYNEQFF. Full variable domain (outside the CDR3, taken from reference TRBV7-2 and TRBJ2-1): GAGVSQSPSNKVTEKGKDVELRCDPISGHTALYWYRQSLGQGLEFLIYFQGNSAPDKSGLPSDRFSAERTGGSVSTLTIQRTQQEDSAVYLCASSLVGQRSSYNEQFFGPGTRLTVL.

Concerning this clonotype: Mismatch with germline at one junction end may stem from a read error. This sequence joins TRBV7-2 and TRBJ2-2; D not certain. This CDR3 is built from 13 residues. The V gene's germline CDR1 is SGHTA and CDR2 FQGNSA. The CDR3 protein is CAGSLVGTGELFF. CDR3 nucleotide sequence: TGTGCCGGCAGCTTAGTGGGAACCGGGGAGCTGTTTTTT.

The chain carries TRBV11-2 and TRBJ2-1; 8 nucleotides line up with TRBD2. The junction had 6 bases not matched to a gene; V was cut back by 8 bases and J by 6 bases. The CDR3 has 13 residues. Per the germline V gene, CDR1 is SGHAT and CDR2 is FQNNGV. This CDR3 is CASRAGVRNEQFF. The DNA of the CDR3 is TGTGCCAGCCGAGCGGGAGTGCGCAATGAGCAGTTCTTC.

This clonotype showed up just a few times. The V call is TRBV6-2 or TRBV6-3, the J call TRBJ2-1; D not resolved. CDR1 is MNHEY and CDR2 is SVGEGT in the germline V gene. Deletions cut 2 bases from V and 4 bases from J, with 9 bases between. The CDR3 contains 14 residues. The CDR3 sequence is CASSYPGDYNEQFF. The CDR3, as DNA: TGTGCCAGCAGTTACCCCGGCGATTACAATGAGCAGTTCTTC.

The chain couples TRBV7-2 to TRBJ2-2; the D is unclear. Trimming took 2 bases from V and 2 from J, leaving 12 bases between them. Germline CDR1 reads SGHTA; CDR2 reads FQGNSA. The CDR3 spans 16 residues. CDR3 sequence: CASSLSPTENTGELFF. DNA for the CDR3: TGTGCCAGCAGCTTATCACCAACAGAAAACACCGGGGAGCTGTTTTTT.

In this sample, this clonotype turned up a few times. CDR3 sequence reads: CAVGGNTGELFF. CDR3 nucleotides: TGCGCGGTGGGGGGAAACACCGGGGAGCTGTTTTTT. The chain combines TRBV20-1 with TRBJ2-2; D is possibly TRBD2 (6 bases). CDR1 and CDR2 (germline): DFQATT, SNEGSKA (reference sequence). This CDR3 is built from 12 residues.

This clonotype appeared a few times. CDR3 residues: CATRGAGDPYGYTF. CDR3 coding DNA: TGTGCCACCAGAGGGGCAGGGGACCCCTATGGCTACACCTTC. This sequence joins TRBV15 and TRBJ1-2, with D perhaps matching TRBD1 (6 bases). V lost 6 bases, J lost 4 bases, and 15 bases lay in between. This CDR3 contains 14 residues. Germline V CDR1 and CDR2: LNHNV, YYDKDF (reference sequence).

This clonotype was recorded many times. This chain links TRBV11-2 with TRBJ2-1; 7 bases agree with TRBD2. CDR1 is SGHAT and CDR2 is FQNNGV in the germline V gene. This CDR3 contains 15 residues. Trimming took 5 bases from V and 0 from J; bases not matched to a gene: 4. The CDR3 DNA reads TGTGCCAGCAGCCGGACTAGGGGCTCCTACAATGAGCAGTTCTTC. The encoded protein is CASSRTRGSYNEQFF.

This clonotype was counted ten times or more. The rearrangement joins TRBV4-2 to TRBJ1-5; tentative D call: TRBD1 (6 bases). Trimming left V 1 base short and J 2 bases short, with 15 bases between. Germline lookup yields CDR1 LGHNA and CDR2 YNFKEQ. The CDR3 length is 17 residues. The CDR3 region has the DNA TGTGCCAGCAGCCAAGTCGGGGGCCAGGTTGGCAATCAGCCCCAGCATTTT. Encoded protein: CASSQVGGQVGNQPQHF.

In its sample, this clonotype was seen a few times. The DNA for the CDR3 is TGTGCCAGCAGCCGGATACGAGGGTTCGACACTGAAGCTTTCTTT. Translated: CASSRIRGFDTEAFF. The V call is TRBV7-2, the J call TRBJ1-1; D is uncertain. V shed 5 bases and J shed 3 bases, with 16 bases lying between them. From germline, CDR1 is SGHTA and CDR2 FQGNSA. The CDR3 is 15 residues long.

Remarks on this clonotype: Since a much larger clone is just one base distant, this may be a read error. V is TRBV18 and J is TRBJ1-1, with 7 bases that match TRBD1. Unmatched junction bases numbered 2, after V lost 6 bases and J lost 7 bases. The CDR3 is made up of 11 amino acids. The V gene's germline CDR1 is KGHSH and CDR2 LQKENI. In DNA form, the CDR3 reads TGTGCCAGCTCCGGGGACAGTGAAGCTTTCTTT. Protein product: CASSGDSEAFF.

V usage is TRBV28 and J usage is TRBJ2-7, with 8 bases aligning to TRBD1. Germline assignment: CDR1 MDHEN and CDR2 SYDVKM. The CDR3 is made up of 18 amino acids. J lost 5 bases, V lost 2 bases, and 17 bases had no gene match. In nucleotides, the CDR3 is TGTGCCAGCAGTTTAAGACAGGGGACTTGGGGACGTGGGGACGAGCAGTACTTC. Residues: CASSLRQGTWGRGDEQYF.

The rearrangement uses TRBV4-1 and TRBJ1-5; no clear D. CDR1 MGHRA and CDR2 YSYEKL come from the germline V gene. This CDR3 spans 15 amino acids. The V end lost 0 bases, the J end lost 3 bases, and 9 bases lay between the germline ends. The CDR3 DNA is TGCGCCAGCAGCCAAGAACCAGGACCCAATCAGCCCCAGCATTTT. It encodes CASSQEPGPNQPQHF.

The chain is built from TRBV19 and TRBJ2-1; the D call may be TRBD1 or TRBD2 (7 bases each). The CDR3 loop spans 15 amino acids. V shed 5 bases and J shed 5 bases, with 16 bases lying between them. The germline V gene has CDR1 LNHDA and CDR2 SQIVND (reference sequence). CDR3 amino acids: CASSPRGGHNNEQFF. The CDR3, as DNA: TGTGCCAGTAGTCCCAGGGGGGGCCACAACAATGAGCAGTTCTTC.